Listed here are 30 T cell receptor beta chains from one sample, sequenced in a study of shared clonotypes between healthy human individuals. This table comes from immunoSEQ multiplex PCR, and its TCRdb copy is limited to in-frame clones, with some not included. The data hold fewer than 600,000 clones, with 79% observed a single time. The sequencing input was PBMCs. All receptors come from a woman aged 40 to 50 in good health. Some clones in this sample may be carry-over from other donors' samples.

The genes are TRBV6-5 and TRBJ2-5; D might be TRBD1 (6 bases). Trimming cost V 6 bases and J 5 bases, with 19 bases left between them. The CDR3 contains 15 residues. Per the germline V gene, CDR1 is MNHEY and CDR2 is SVGAGI. CDR3 coding DNA: TGTGCCAGCAGGTCTCCAGGGGTGTCGATGGAGACCCAGTACTTC. This translates into CASRSPGVSMETQYF.

This clone was seen at least ten times. Other DNA sequences within the sample encode an identical CDR3. The genes are TRBV15 and TRBJ1-5; D perhaps matches TRBD1 (5 bases). The CDR3 contains 15 residues. From germline, CDR1 is LNHNV and CDR2 YYDKDF (reference sequence). V was clipped by 0 bases and J by 7 bases, with 13 bases between them. The CDR3 DNA follows: TGTGCCACCAGCAGAGAGGGGCAGGGTGGGCAGCCCCAGCATTTT. Amino acid sequence: CATSREGQGGQPQHF.

The chain carries TRBV7-2 and TRBJ2-5; unclear D gene. Trimming took off 3 bases at V and 7 bases at J, with 3 bases between the two ends. From germline, CDR1 is SGHTA and CDR2 FQGNSA. This CDR3 is 10 amino acids long. CDR3 bases: TGTGCCAGCAGCTTCTTGACCCAGTACTTC. Translating it yields CASSFLTQYF. Full variable domain (outside the CDR3, taken from reference TRBV7-2 and TRBJ2-5): GAGVSQSPSNKVTEKGKDVELRCDPISGHTALYWYRQSLGQGLEFLIYFQGNSAPDKSGLPSDRFSAERTGGSVSTLTIQRTQQEDSAVYLCASSFLTQYFGPGTRLLVL.

V and J are TRBV27 and TRBJ2-7, with unresolved D. CDR1 MNHEY and CDR2 SMNVEV come from the germline V gene (reference sequence). Trimming removed 6 bases from V and 6 bases from J, with 15 bases in between. This CDR3 region has 13 residues. Here the CDR3 reads CASRPGRHPEQYF. CDR3 nucleotide sequence: TGTGCCAGCAGGCCCGGACGGCATCCCGAGCAGTACTTC.

V usage is TRBV9 and J usage is TRBJ2-5; a possible D gene is TRBD2 (6 bases). Trimming cost V 2 bases and J 3 bases, with 14 bases left between them. This CDR3 is 15 amino acids long. Germline V gives CDR1 SGDLS, CDR2 YYNGEE. The DNA of the CDR3 is TGTGCCAGCAGCGTCGGGGCCGGGACTGAAGAGACCCAGTACTTC. Amino acids: CASSVGAGTEETQYF.

The chain is built from TRBV7-2 and TRBJ2-7; D may be TRBD2 (6 bases). The V gene lost 4 bases and the J gene lost 4 bases, with 11 bases spanning the gap. The CDR3 sequence is 13 residues long. Germline CDR1 reads SGHTA; CDR2 reads FQGNSA. The CDR3 region has the DNA TGTGCCAGCAGCTCCTCCCGGGGGTACGAGCAGTACTTC. Amino acid sequence: CASSSSRGYEQYF.

The rearrangement joins TRBV5-1 to TRBJ1-3; possible D gene TRBD1, 6 bases. Trimming took 0 bases from V and 1 from J, leaving 11 bases between them. There are 16 residues in the CDR3. The V gene's germline CDR1 is SGHRS and CDR2 YFSETQ. The CDR3 protein is CASSLALTGSGNTIYF. The DNA for the CDR3 is TGCGCCAGCAGCTTGGCCCTGACAGGTTCTGGAAACACCATATATTTT.

The chain couples TRBV19 to TRBJ2-1; 10 bases match TRBD1. The germline CDR1 and CDR2 sequences are LNHDA and SQIVND (reference sequence). This CDR3 region has 17 residues. Trimming at V came to 1 base and at J to 9 bases, leaving 12 bases not matched to a gene. CDR3 sequence (DNA): TGTGCCAGTAGTATAGGGGGGGACAGGGGACTATGGAGTGAGCAGTTCTTC. Protein: CASSIGGDRGLWSEQFF.

This chain uses TRBV6-1 with TRBJ1-2; D ambiguous. Germline V gives CDR1 MNHNS, CDR2 SASEGT. This CDR3 is built from 14 residues. Trimming removed 2 bases at V and 5 bases at J, with 12 bases between. The CDR3 region is CASSELGSGYGYTF. CDR3 nucleotide sequence: TGTGCCAGCAGTGAACTAGGGTCCGGATATGGCTACACCTTC.

This chain links TRBV6-6 with TRBJ1-2; 8 bases line up with TRBD1. The CDR3 loop spans 14 amino acids. V shed 8 bases, J shed 5 bases, and the junction held 10 bases outside the gene matches. Germline assignment: CDR1 MNHNY and CDR2 SVGAGI (reference sequence). The CDR3 protein is CASSLQGDQYGYTF. In DNA form, the CDR3 reads TGTGCCAGCTCATTACAGGGGGACCAATATGGCTACACCTTC.

This chain uses TRBV14 with TRBJ2-3, with TRBD2 matching 7 bases. Per germline, CDR1 SGHDN and CDR2 FVKESK. J gave up 2 bases and V 6 bases, and 8 bases lay outside the gene matches. The CDR3 has 15 residues. In nucleotides, the CDR3 is TGTGCCAGCAGTCAGGGTACTAGCGACACAGATACGCAGTATTTT. Translation: CASSQGTSDTDTQYF.

This clone was seen a few times. The V gene is TRBV19, the J gene TRBJ2-2, with D unclear. CDR1 is LNHDA and CDR2 is SQIVND in the germline V gene (reference sequence). The CDR3 is made up of 13 amino acids. V was pared by 5 bases and J by 2 bases, with 6 bases between. The CDR3 region is CASSRLNTGELFF. For the CDR3, the DNA is TGTGCCAGTAGTCGCCTTAACACCGGGGAGCTGTTTTTT.

This chain connects TRBV28 to TRBJ2-1; maybe TRBD2 (6 bases). From germline, CDR1 is MDHEN and CDR2 SYDVKM. The V and J ends lost 2 bases and 10 bases respectively, with 24 bases between them. The CDR3 runs to 17 residues. CDR3: CASSLDKELAWDREQFF. As DNA, the CDR3 is TGTGCCAGCAGTTTAGATAAGGAACTAGCCTGGGATAGGGAGCAGTTCTTC.

This chain links TRBV7-6 with TRBJ2-2; 9 bases align to TRBD2. The V gene end was trimmed by 0 bases and the J gene end by 6 bases; junction bases not matched to a gene: 5. This CDR3 comprises 16 residues. Germline V gene sequence: CDR1 SGHVS, CDR2 FNYEAQ. CDR3 in DNA: TGTGCCAGCAGCTTAGCGTCTAGCGGGATTTCCGGGGAGCTGTTTTTT. Encoded protein: CASSLASSGISGELFF.

The V call is TRBV18, the J call TRBJ1-3; D unresolved. The CDR3 loop spans 15 amino acids. CDR1 KGHSH and CDR2 LQKENI come from the germline V gene. The V end lost 2 bases, the J end lost 2 bases, and 10 bases lay between the germline ends. The CDR3 spells CASSPGLTAGNTIYF. The CDR3 DNA sequence: TGTGCCAGCTCACCAGGTCTGACTGCTGGAAACACCATATATTTT.

The chain employs TRBV5-6 and TRBJ2-3; tentatively, D is TRBD1 or TRBD2 (5 bases each). Trimming removed 4 bases at V and 8 bases at J, with 14 bases between. This CDR3 comprises 13 residues. Germline loops: CDR1 SGHDT, CDR2 YYEEEE. CDR3 sequence reads: CASSNGAATTQYF. CDR3 bases: TGTGCCAGCAGCAACGGGGCCGCAACTACGCAGTATTTT.

This clone appeared once. V is TRBV7-2 and J is TRBJ2-1, with D possibly matching TRBD2 (5 bases). Germline V gives CDR1 SGHTA, CDR2 FQGNSA. The CDR3 has 16 residues. V lost 1 base, J lost 6 bases, and 16 bases lay in between. The CDR3 sequence: CASSLVGPTRGNEQFF. For the CDR3, the DNA is TGTGCCAGCAGCTTAGTAGGCCCAACCCGGGGCAATGAGCAGTTCTTC.

The chain combines TRBV6-5 with TRBJ1-3, with D possibly being TRBD1 (6 bases). The CDR3 sequence is 14 residues long. V lost 6 bases and J lost 2, with 11 bases in between. Germline assignment: CDR1 MNHEY and CDR2 SVGAGI. The CDR3 DNA is TGTGCCAGCAGAAGACAGGAACCTGGAAACACCATATATTTT. Translated: CASRRQEPGNTIYF.

The V gene is TRBV5-1, the J gene TRBJ1-4; D possibly corresponds to TRBD1 (5 bases). The CDR3 is made up of 13 amino acids. Per germline, CDR1 SGHRS and CDR2 YFSETQ. V was clipped by 4 bases and J by 4 bases, with 8 bases between them. DNA of the CDR3: TGCGCCAGCAGCGAGGGGTTTAATGAAAAACTGTTTTTT. Translation: CASSEGFNEKLFF.

The genes are TRBV10-3 and TRBJ2-7; D is perhaps TRBD2 (6 bases). The germline CDR1 and CDR2 sequences are ENHRY and SYGVKD. The CDR3 extends over 15 amino acids. Trimming took off 0 bases at V and 8 bases at J, with 17 bases between the two ends. The CDR3, as DNA: TGTGCCATCAGTGAGTCGGCTAGCGATCTCCGTCAGCAGTACTTC. It is translated as CAISESASDLRQQYF.

The chain uses TRBV30 and TRBJ1-1; D unresolved. Germline CDR1 and CDR2: GTSNPN and SVGIG (reference sequence). Deletions cut 0 bases from V and 5 bases from J, with 10 bases between. The CDR3 has 13 amino acids. In DNA form, the CDR3 reads TGTGCCTGGAGTGTAGCGGACGTAACTGAAGCTTTCTTT. Protein sequence: CAWSVADVTEAFF.

This clone has a handful of counts. This rearrangement joins TRBV18 to TRBJ2-7, with 12 nucleotides matching TRBD2. CDR3 length: 15 amino acids. V dropped 6 bases and J dropped 3; count of bases not matched to a gene: 6. Germline V gene sequence: CDR1 KGHSH, CDR2 LQKENI. This CDR3 reads CASSHRTSGNYEQYF. In DNA, the CDR3 is TGTGCCAGCTCCCATCGGACTAGCGGGAACTACGAGCAGTACTTC. The complete variable domain, with remaining parts taken from reference TRBV18 and TRBJ2-7, reads NAGVMQNPRHLVRRRGQEARLRCSPMKGHSHVYWYRQLPEEGLKFMVYLQKENIIDESGMPKERFSAEFPKEGPSILRIQQVVRGDSAAYFCASSHRTSGNYEQYFGPGTRLTVT.

This sequence joins TRBV5-1 and TRBJ1-2; possible D gene TRBD1, 5 bases. From germline, CDR1 is SGHRS and CDR2 YFSETQ. The CDR3 has 14 amino acids. V lost 4 bases to trimming and J lost 0 bases, with 10 bases between them. DNA for the CDR3: TGCGCCAGCAGCCCCGGGACGGCTAACTATGGCTACACCTTC. Translating gives CASSPGTANYGYTF.

This rearrangement joins TRBV28 to TRBJ2-7; D ambiguous. The CDR3 has 13 residues. CDR1 and CDR2 (germline): MDHEN, SYDVKM. Trimming took 2 bases from V and 5 from J, leaving 10 bases between them. The CDR3 DNA follows: TGTGCCAGCAGTTTAACTACCCCCCACGAGCAGTACTTC. Amino acids: CASSLTTPHEQYF.

For the CDR3, the DNA is TGTGCCAGCAGCTTAGCGCTGGGGTCGGGGTCCACCGGGGAGCTGTTTTTT. Encoded protein: CASSLALGSGSTGELFF. V gene TRBV7-6 combines with J gene TRBJ2-2, with a possible D match to TRBD2 (5 bases). The germline CDR1 and CDR2 sequences are SGHVS and FNYEAQ. CDR3 length equals 17 residues. V was cut by 0 bases and J by 4 bases, with 15 bases left in between.

This chain joins TRBV5-6 and TRBJ2-1, with D possibly matching TRBD2 (5 bases). The V end was cut by 2 bases, the J end by 8 bases, with 14 bases between. This CDR3 contains 14 residues. Germline CDR1 is SGHDT and CDR2 is YYEEEE. Here the CDR3 reads CASSFGNEGDEQFF. In DNA, the CDR3 is TGTGCCAGCAGCTTTGGGAACGAGGGCGATGAGCAGTTCTTC.

By proportion, this clone is large. The chain uses TRBV28 and TRBJ2-1, with a weak D call TRBD2 (5 bases). This CDR3 has 16 residues. Trimming stripped 4 bases from V and 1 base from J, with 14 bases between. Germline CDR1 reads MDHEN; CDR2 reads SYDVKM. CDR3 residues: CASSYPHGGSYNEQFF. The CDR3 bases are TGTGCCAGCAGTTACCCTCACGGAGGTTCCTACAATGAGCAGTTCTTC. Full variable domain (rest looked up from reference TRBV28 and TRBJ2-1): DVKVTQSSRYLVKRTGEKVFLECVQDMDHENMFWYRQDPGLGLRLIYFSYDVKMKEKGDIPEGYSVSREKKERFSLILESASTNQTSMYLCASSYPHGGSYNEQFFGPGTRLTVL.

CDR3 loop: CAWTPTSGIETQYF. CDR3 DNA sequence: TGTGCCTGGACTCCTACTAGCGGGATCGAGACCCAGTACTTC. This sequence joins TRBV30 and TRBJ2-5; TRBD2 matches at 10 bases. V trimming: 4 bases; J trimming: 5 bases; junction bases outside the gene matches: 7. This CDR3 is built from 14 residues. Per the germline V gene, CDR1 is GTSNPN and CDR2 is SVGIG (reference sequence).

This chain uses TRBV4-1 with TRBJ1-4; TRBD1 matches 8 bases. Unmatched junction bases numbered 7, after V lost 4 bases and J lost 6 bases. The CDR3 spans 15 residues. Germline CDR1 is MGHRA and CDR2 is YSYEKL. CDR3 nucleotide sequence: TGCGCCAGCAGCCCGAACAGGGGGGGCGATGAAAAACTGTTTTTT. Translating gives CASSPNRGGDEKLFF.

V is TRBV2 and J is TRBJ1-1; 9 bases match TRBD1. CDR3 length: 13 amino acids. The trim removed 6 bases at V and 3 bases at J, leaving 2 bases unmatched. CDR1 is SNHLY, CDR2 FYNNEI, per germline. This CDR3 is CASRGQGYTEAFF. DNA of the CDR3: TGTGCCAGCAGGGGACAGGGCTACACTGAAGCTTTCTTT.